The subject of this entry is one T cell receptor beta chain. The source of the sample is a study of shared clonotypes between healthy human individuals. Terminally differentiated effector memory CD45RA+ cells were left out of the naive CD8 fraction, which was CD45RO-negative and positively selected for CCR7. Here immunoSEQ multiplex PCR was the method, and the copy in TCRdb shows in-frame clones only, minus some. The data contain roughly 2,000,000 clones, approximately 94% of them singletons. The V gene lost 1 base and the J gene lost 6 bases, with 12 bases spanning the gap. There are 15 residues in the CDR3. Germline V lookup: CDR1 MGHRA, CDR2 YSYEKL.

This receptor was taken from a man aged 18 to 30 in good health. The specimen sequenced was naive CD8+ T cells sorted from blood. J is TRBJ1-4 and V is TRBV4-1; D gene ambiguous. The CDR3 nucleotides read TGCGCCAGCAGCCAAGCTGAGGACTTTCATGAAAAACTGTTTTTT. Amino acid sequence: CASSQAEDFHEKLFF.